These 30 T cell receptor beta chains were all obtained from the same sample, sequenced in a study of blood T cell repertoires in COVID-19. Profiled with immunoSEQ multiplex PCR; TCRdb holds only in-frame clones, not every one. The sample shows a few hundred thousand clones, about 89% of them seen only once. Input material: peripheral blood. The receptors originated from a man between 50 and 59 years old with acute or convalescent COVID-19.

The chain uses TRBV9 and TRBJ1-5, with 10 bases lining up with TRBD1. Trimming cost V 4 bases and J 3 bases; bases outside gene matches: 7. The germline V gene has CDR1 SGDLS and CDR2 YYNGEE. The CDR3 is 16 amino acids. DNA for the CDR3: TGTGCCAGCAGCCAGGGGACAGGGGACTACAATCAGCCCCAGCATTTT. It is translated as CASSQGTGDYNQPQHF.

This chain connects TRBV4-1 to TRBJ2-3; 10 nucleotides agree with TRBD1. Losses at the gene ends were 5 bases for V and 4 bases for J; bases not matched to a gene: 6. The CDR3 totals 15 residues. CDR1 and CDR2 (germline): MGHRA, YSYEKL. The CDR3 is CASSSGTGVSDTQYF. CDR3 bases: TGCGCCAGCAGCTCCGGGACAGGGGTATCAGATACGCAGTATTTT.

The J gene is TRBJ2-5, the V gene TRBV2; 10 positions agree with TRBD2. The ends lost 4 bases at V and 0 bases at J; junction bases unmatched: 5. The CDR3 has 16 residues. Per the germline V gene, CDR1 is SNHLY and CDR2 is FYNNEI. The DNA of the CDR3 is TGTGCCAGCAGTGGGGCTAGCGGGGGTAACCAAGAGACCCAGTACTTC. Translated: CASSGASGGNQETQYF. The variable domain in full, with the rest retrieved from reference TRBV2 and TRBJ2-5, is EPEVTQTPSHQVTQMGQEVILRCVPISNHLYFYWYRQILGQKVEFLVSFYNNEISEKSEIFDDQFSVERPDGSNFTLKIRSTKLEDSAMYFCASSGASGGNQETQYFGPGTRLLVL.

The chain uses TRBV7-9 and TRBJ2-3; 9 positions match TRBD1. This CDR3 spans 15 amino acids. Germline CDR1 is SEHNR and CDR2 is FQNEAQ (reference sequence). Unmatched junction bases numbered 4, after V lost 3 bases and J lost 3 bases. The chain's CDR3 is CASSLLGTGTDTQYF. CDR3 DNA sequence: TGTGCCAGCAGCTTGCTGGGGACAGGGACAGATACGCAGTATTTT.

The CDR3 region is CASSFTGANTEAFF. DNA of the CDR3: TGCGCCAGCAGCTTCACAGGAGCGAACACTGAAGCTTTCTTT. The rearrangement joins TRBV5-1 to TRBJ1-1; D perhaps matches TRBD1 (5 bases). Germline CDR1 reads SGHRS; CDR2 reads YFSETQ. The CDR3 contains 14 residues. Trimming stripped 2 bases from V and 1 base from J, with 9 bases between.

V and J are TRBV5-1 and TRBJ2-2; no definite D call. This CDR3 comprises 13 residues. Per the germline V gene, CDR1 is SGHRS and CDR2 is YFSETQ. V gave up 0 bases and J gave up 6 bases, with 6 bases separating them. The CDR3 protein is CASSLGPAGELFF. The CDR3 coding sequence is TGCGCCAGCAGCTTGGGGCCCGCCGGGGAGCTGTTTTTT.

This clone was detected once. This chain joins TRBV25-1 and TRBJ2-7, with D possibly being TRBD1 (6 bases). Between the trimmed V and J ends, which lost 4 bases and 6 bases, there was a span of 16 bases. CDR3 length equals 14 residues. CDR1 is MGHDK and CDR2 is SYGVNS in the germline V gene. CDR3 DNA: TGTGCCAGCAGTGCTGGGGGCAGTTACTCCGAGCAGTACTTC. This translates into CASSAGGSYSEQYF.

The CDR3 sequence is CASSPAARSDTQYF. DNA for the CDR3: TGCGCCAGCAGCCCCGCGGCAAGGTCAGATACGCAGTATTTT. The rearrangement joins TRBV5-1 to TRBJ2-3; D uncertain. The CDR3 has 14 amino acids. Germline V gives CDR1 SGHRS, CDR2 YFSETQ. V was shortened by 4 bases and J by 4 bases, with 13 bases between the two germline ends. The complete variable domain, with remaining parts taken from reference TRBV5-1 and TRBJ2-3, reads KAGVTQTPRYLIKTRGQQVTLSCSPISGHRSVSWYQQTPGQGLQFLFEYFSETQRNKGNFPGRFSGRQFSNSRSEMNVSTLELGDSALYLCASSPAARSDTQYFGPGTRLTVL.

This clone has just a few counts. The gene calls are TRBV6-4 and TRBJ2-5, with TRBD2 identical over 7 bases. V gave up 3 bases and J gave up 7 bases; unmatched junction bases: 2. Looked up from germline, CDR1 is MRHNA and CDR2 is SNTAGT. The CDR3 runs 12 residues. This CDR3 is CASSDSGGTQYF. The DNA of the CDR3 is TGTGCCAGCAGTGATTCGGGAGGGACCCAGTACTTC.

In nucleotides, the CDR3 is TGTGCCAGCAGTGAACTACATGGCTACACCTTC. Its translation: CASSELHGYTF. The chain joins TRBV25-1 to TRBJ1-2; D unresolved. The ends were cut back, 2 bases at V and 6 bases at J, with 4 bases in the middle. Germline CDR1 is MGHDK and CDR2 is SYGVNS. The CDR3 sequence is 11 residues long.

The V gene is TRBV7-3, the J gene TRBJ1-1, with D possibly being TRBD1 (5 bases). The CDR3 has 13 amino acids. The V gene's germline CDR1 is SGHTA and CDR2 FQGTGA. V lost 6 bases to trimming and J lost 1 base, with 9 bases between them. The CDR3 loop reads CASSSDTNTEAFF. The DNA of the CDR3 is TGTGCCAGCAGTTCGGACACGAACACTGAAGCTTTCTTT.

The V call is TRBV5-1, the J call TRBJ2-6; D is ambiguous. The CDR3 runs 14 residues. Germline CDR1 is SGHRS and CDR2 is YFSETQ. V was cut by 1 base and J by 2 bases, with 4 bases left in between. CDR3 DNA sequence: TGCGCCAGCAGCTTGACAGCTGGGGCCAACGTCCTGACTTTC. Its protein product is CASSLTAGANVLTF.

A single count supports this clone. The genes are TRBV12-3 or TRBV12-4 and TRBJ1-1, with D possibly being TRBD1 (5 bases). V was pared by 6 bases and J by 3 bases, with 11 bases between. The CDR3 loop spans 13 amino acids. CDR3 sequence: CASRRGGYTEAFF. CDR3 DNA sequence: TGTGCCAGCAGGCGGGGGGGTTACACTGAAGCTTTCTTT.

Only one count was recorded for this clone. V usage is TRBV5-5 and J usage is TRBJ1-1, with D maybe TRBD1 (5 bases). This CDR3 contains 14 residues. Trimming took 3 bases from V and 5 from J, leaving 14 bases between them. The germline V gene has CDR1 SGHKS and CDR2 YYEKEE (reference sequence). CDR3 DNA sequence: TGTGCCAGCAGCTGGGGTCCCGGGGGGACTGAAGCTTTCTTT. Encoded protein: CASSWGPGGTEAFF.

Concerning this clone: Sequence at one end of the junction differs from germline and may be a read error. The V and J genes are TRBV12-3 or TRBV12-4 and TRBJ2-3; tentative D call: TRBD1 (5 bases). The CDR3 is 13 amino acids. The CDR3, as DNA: TGTGCCAGCAGCCCCGTTCGGTCAGGGCCGCAATATTTT. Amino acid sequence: CASSPVRSGPQYF.

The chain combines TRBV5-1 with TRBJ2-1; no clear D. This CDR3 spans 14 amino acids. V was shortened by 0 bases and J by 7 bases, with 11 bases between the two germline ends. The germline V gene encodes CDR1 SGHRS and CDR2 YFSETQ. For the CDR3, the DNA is TGCGCCAGCAGCTTGGTAATGAGTGAAAATGAGCAGTTCTTC. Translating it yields CASSLVMSENEQFF.

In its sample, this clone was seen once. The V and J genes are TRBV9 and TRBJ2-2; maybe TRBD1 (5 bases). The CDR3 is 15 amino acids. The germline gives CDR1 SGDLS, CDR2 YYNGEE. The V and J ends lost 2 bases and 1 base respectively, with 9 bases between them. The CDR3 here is CASSVRQLNTGELFF. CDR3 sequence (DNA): TGTGCCAGCAGCGTCAGACAGCTGAACACCGGGGAGCTGTTTTTT. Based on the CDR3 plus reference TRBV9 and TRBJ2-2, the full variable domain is DSGVTQTPKHLITATGQRVTLRCSPRSGDLSVYWYQQSLDQGLQFLIQYYNGEERAKGNILERFSAQQFPDLHSELNLSSLELGDSALYFCASSVRQLNTGELFFGEGSRLTVL.

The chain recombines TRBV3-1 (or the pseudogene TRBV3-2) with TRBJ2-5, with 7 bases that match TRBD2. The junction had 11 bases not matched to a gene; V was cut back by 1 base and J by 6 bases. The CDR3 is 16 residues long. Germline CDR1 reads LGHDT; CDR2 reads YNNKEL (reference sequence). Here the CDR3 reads CASSQGGGNVGKTQYF. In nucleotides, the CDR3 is TGTGCCAGCAGCCAAGGGGGAGGGAATGTCGGGAAGACCCAGTACTTC.

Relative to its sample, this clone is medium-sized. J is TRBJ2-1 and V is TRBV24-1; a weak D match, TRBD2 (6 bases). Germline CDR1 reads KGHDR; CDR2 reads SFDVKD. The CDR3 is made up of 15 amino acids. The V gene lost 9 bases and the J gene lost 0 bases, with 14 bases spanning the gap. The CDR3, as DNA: TGTGCCACCCAAGAGGGAGGCAGCTCCTACAATGAGCAGTTCTTC. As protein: CATQEGGSSYNEQFF.

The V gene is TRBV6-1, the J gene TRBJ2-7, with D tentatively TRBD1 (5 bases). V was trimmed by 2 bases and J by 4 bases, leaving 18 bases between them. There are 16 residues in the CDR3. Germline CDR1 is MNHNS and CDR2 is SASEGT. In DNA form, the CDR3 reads TGTGCCAGCAGTGAATCCCCTGGCAGGGCTCATTACGAGCAGTACTTC. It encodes CASSESPGRAHYEQYF.

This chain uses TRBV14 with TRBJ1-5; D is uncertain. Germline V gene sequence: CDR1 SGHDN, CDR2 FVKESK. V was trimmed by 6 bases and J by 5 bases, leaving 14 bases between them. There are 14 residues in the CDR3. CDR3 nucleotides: TGTGCCAGCAGTTCGTCGGCCGGGGATCAGCCCCAGCATTTT. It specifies CASSSSAGDQPQHF. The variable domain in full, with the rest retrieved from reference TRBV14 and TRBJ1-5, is EAGVTQFPSHSVIEKGQTVTLRCDPISGHDNLYWYRRVMGKEIKFLLHFVKESKQDESGMPNNRFLAERTGGTYSTLKVQPAELEDSGVYFCASSSSAGDQPQHFGDGTRLSIL.

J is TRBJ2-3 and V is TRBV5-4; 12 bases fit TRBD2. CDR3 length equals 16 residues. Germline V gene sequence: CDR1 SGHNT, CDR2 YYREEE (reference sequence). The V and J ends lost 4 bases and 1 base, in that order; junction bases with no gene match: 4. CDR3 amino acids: CASSALAGGGTDTQYF. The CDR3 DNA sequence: TGTGCCAGCAGCGCACTAGCGGGGGGTGGCACAGATACGCAGTATTTT. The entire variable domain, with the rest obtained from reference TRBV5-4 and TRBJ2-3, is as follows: ETGVTQSPTHLIKTRGQQVTLRCSSQSGHNTVSWYQQALGQGPQFIFQYYREEENGRGNFPPRFSGLQFPNYSSELNVNALELDDSALYLCASSALAGGGTDTQYFGPGTRLTVL.

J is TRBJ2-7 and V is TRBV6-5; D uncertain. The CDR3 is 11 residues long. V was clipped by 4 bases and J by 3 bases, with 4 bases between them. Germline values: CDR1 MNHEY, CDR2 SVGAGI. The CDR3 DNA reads TGTGCCAGCAGTTCCCTCTACGAGCAGTACTTC. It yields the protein CASSSLYEQYF.

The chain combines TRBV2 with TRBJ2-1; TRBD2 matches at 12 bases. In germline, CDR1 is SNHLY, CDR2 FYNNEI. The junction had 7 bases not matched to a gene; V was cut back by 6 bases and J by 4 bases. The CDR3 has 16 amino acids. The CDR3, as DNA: TGTGCCAGCAGGGTCGGACTAGCGGGGACATACAATGAGCAGTTCTTC. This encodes CASRVGLAGTYNEQFF.

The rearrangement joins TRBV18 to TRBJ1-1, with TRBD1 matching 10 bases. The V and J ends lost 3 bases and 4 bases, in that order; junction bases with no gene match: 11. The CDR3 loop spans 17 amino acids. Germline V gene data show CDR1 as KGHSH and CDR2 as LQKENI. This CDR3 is CASSPPGTGARGTEAFF. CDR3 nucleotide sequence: TGTGCCAGCTCACCTCCCGGGACAGGGGCCCGGGGCACTGAAGCTTTCTTT.

The CDR3 sequence is CASSHSGTMAYNEQFF. The CDR3 coding sequence is TGTGCCAGCAGCCACTCCGGGACAATGGCCTACAATGAGCAGTTCTTC. The chain combines TRBV5-4 with TRBJ2-1; TRBD1 might be the D (6 bases). Germline CDR1 and CDR2: SGHNT and YYREEE (reference sequence). The CDR3 length is 16 residues. Trimming stripped 4 bases from V and 2 bases from J, with 16 bases between.

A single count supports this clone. As DNA, the CDR3 is TGTGCCAGTAGCGAAAGTCGGGGAGTGTACAATGAGCAGTTCTTC. This codes for CASSESRGVYNEQFF. This rearrangement joins TRBV19 to TRBJ2-1, with D perhaps TRBD2 (5 bases). The CDR3 is 15 amino acids. Per germline, CDR1 LNHDA and CDR2 SQIVND (reference sequence). Trimming left V 6 bases short and J 4 bases short, with 16 bases between.

The CDR3 region has the DNA TGTGCCAGTAGTATTGGAGGACTAGCGGGGGACCAAGAGACCCAGTACTTC. Translating it yields CASSIGGLAGDQETQYF. The V and J genes are TRBV19 and TRBJ2-5; 13 positions match TRBD2. Per the germline V gene, CDR1 is LNHDA and CDR2 is SQIVND (reference sequence). The CDR3 totals 17 residues. V shed 3 bases, J shed 0 bases, and the junction held 4 bases outside the gene matches. Full variable domain (outside the CDR3, taken from reference TRBV19 and TRBJ2-5): DGGITQSPKYLFRKEGQNVTLSCEQNLNHDAMYWYRQDPGQGLRLIYYSQIVNDFQKGDIAEGYSVSREKKESFPLTVTSAQKNPTAFYLCASSIGGLAGDQETQYFGPGTRLLVL.

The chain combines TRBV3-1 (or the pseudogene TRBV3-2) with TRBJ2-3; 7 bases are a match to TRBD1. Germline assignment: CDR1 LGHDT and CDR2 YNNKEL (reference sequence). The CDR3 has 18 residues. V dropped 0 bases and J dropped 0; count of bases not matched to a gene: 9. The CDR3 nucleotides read TGTGCCAGCAGCCAAGATCCGGACAGGACCGCTAGCACAGATACGCAGTATTTT. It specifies CASSQDPDRTASTDTQYF.

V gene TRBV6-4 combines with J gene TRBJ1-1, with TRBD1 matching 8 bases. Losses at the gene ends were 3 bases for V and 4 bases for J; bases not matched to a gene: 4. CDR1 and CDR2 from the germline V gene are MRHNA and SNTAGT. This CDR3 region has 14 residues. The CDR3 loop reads CASSERQGLTEAFF. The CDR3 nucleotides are TGTGCCAGCAGTGAAAGACAGGGGCTCACTGAAGCTTTCTTT.